The clone carrying this T cell receptor (beta chain) showed up just a few times. The antigen is not known. The data stem from a study of response to subunit inactivated influenza vaccine. The study, taken as a whole, reports: After each seasonal influenza vaccination, few new T cells are recruited, the authors suggested.

The germline V gene encodes CDR1 MNHEY and CDR2 SVGEGT. The ends were cut back, 6 bases at V and 11 bases at J, with 17 bases in the middle. The CDR3 spans 13 residues. TCRdb reprocessed the RT-PCR reads with MiXCR, giving one entry per CDR3 protein. This sample yields 650,000 to 800,000 distinct CDR3 sequences, of which roughly 13% are seen a single time; 5.5% to 7% belongs to the top ten. V gene TRBV6-2 or TRBV6-3 combines with J gene TRBJ2-1; D perhaps matches TRBD2 (5 bases). This sequence originates from a man aged 50-59 years who received an inactivated influenza vaccine. The specimen was PBMCs from blood, collected about 14 days before vaccination. CDR3 amino acids: CASSIPSFSQQFF. Here the CDR3 DNA reads TGTGCCAGCAGCATACCTAGCTTCAGCCAGCAGTTCTTC.